The clone carrying this T cell receptor (beta chain) came up a few times. Its antigen is unidentified. This specimen belongs to a study of shared clonotypes between healthy human individuals. In the study overall: CD4 naive and memory got three plates each, CD8 naive two, CD8 memory one.

Overall study results and limits: Donor clonotype sharing was expected to depend on sequencing depth. A few donors shared about 5% of their naive CD4 clonotypes.

The CDR3 is 13 amino acids. Trimming shortened V by 7 bases and J by 3 bases, and 12 bases separated the two germline ends. Germline V gene lookup returns CDR1 LNHDA and CDR2 SQIVND (reference sequence). CD45RO-negative, CCR7-selected cells formed the naive CD8 fraction, which excluded terminally differentiated effector memory CD45RA+ cells. The donor population consisted of healthy HIV-negative adults with no recent acute infections or vaccinations. Method: immunoSEQ multiplex PCR; TCRdb's copy keeps in-frame clones and lacks some. The data contain roughly 2.1 million clones, 85% to 95% of them singletons.

Sample: naive CD8+ T cells from PBMCs. The genes are TRBV19 and TRBJ1-1, with D possibly matching TRBD1 (5 bases). The sequence was obtained from a man between 18 and 35 years old in good health. Some clones in this sample may be carry-over from other donors' samples. CDR3 nucleotide sequence: TGTGCCAGTAACGGGGCCGGGGACACTGAAGCTTTCTTT. Residues: CASNGAGDTEAFF.